Listed here is a single TCR beta chain. Participants came from about 23 US areas, aged about 18 to 89 years. Cohorts were assigned according to the clinical history that participants reported. Each exposed participant met a COVID-19 case in the 2 weeks preceding study entry. This entry is derived from a study of blood T cell repertoires in COVID-19. Clones were sequenced by immunoSEQ multiplex PCR, and TCRdb holds only the in-frame ones, with some missing. The sample has about 270,000 clones, under 95% seen once; the top ten hold roughly 2.9%. The sequence came from a middle-aged man who had been exposed to COVID-19. The source material was PBMCs or T cells enriched from blood (not recorded which).

CDR3 coding DNA: TGTGCCAGCAGCTTAGGTGCGGGAGCCATGAACGAGCAGTACTTC. It codes for CASSLGAGAMNEQYF. The chain links TRBV7-2 to TRBJ2-7, with 7 bases lining up with TRBD2. This CDR3 spans 15 amino acids. Germline V gives CDR1 SGHTA, CDR2 FQGNSA. The V segment lost 1 base and the J segment 5 bases; nucleotides outside the gene matches: 8.